A single sample is the source of the 7 T cell receptor beta chains below, sequenced in a study of CD8 T cells in ankylosing spondylitis. TCRdb ran MiXCR on the 5' RACE reads and lists one entry per CDR3 protein. The sample lists approximately 100,000 distinct CDR3 sequences, around 24% occurring once. Sequenced: synovial fluid, either unsorted or a sorted T cell fraction (not recorded which). The receptors derive from a male donor with ankylosing spondylitis.

V usage is TRBV5-1 and J usage is TRBJ1-4, with D tentatively TRBD1 (5 bases). Germline V CDR1 and CDR2: SGHRS, YFSETQ. V was cut by 2 bases and J by 6 bases, with 11 bases left in between. The CDR3 is 14 amino acids. The CDR3 DNA sequence: TGCGCCAGCAGCTTTCCGGGGGAGGATGAAAAACTGTTTTTT. Translation: CASSFPGEDEKLFF.

This clonotype was detected a few times. V usage is TRBV10-2 and J usage is TRBJ1-5, with 8 bases lining up with TRBD1. Germline values: CDR1 WSHSY, CDR2 SAAADI. This CDR3 is built from 16 residues. Trimming cost V 5 bases and J 0 bases; bases outside gene matches: 6. In nucleotides, the CDR3 is TGCGCCAGCAGTTCCGGGACAGGTATTAGCAATCAGCCCCAGCATTTT. It yields the protein CASSSGTGISNQPQHF.

This clonotype has a count of ten or more. This rearrangement joins TRBV30 to TRBJ2-2, with 11 bases identical to TRBD2. Germline loops: CDR1 GTSNPN, CDR2 SVGIG (reference sequence). The CDR3 has 18 amino acids. V lost 0 bases, J lost 2 bases, and 8 bases stayed unmatched. The CDR3 nucleotides read TGTGCCTGGAGTGTAAGACCCCTAGCGGGAGGTAACACCGGGGAGCTGTTTTTT. Its protein is CAWSVRPLAGGNTGELFF.

This clonotype was seen more than once but under ten times. This chain links TRBV5-1 with TRBJ2-1; the D call may be TRBD1 or TRBD2 (5 bases each). The CDR3 spans 16 residues. Germline CDR1 SGHRS, CDR2 YFSETQ. Trimming removed 3 bases at V and 0 bases at J, with 13 bases between. CDR3 sequence reads: CASSSGLGTSYNEQFF. For the CDR3, the DNA is TGCGCCAGCAGCTCAGGACTGGGGACCTCCTACAATGAGCAGTTCTTC.

This clonotype was counted only a few times. The genes are TRBV11-2 and TRBJ2-6, with TRBD1 as a possible D gene (5 bases). V lost 1 base to trimming and J lost 4 bases, with 11 bases between them. Germline V gene lookup returns CDR1 SGHAT and CDR2 FQNNGV. CDR3 length equals 16 residues. CDR3 in amino acids: CASSLGPGPGANVLTF. The CDR3 DNA reads TGTGCCAGCAGCTTAGGGCCAGGGCCCGGGGCCAACGTCCTGACTTTC. Variable domain in full (rest from reference TRBV11-2 and TRBJ2-6): EAGVAQSPRYKIIEKRQSVAFWCNPISGHATLYWYQQILGQGPKLLIQFQNNGVVDDSQLPKDRFSAERLKGVDSTLKIQPAKLEDSAVYLCASSLGPGPGANVLTFGAGSRLTVL.

The rearrangement joins TRBV7-6 to TRBJ1-4; D not resolved. The CDR3 is 15 residues long. Between the trimmed V and J ends, which lost 1 base and 7 bases, there was a span of 13 bases. The germline CDR1 and CDR2 sequences are SGHVS and FNYEAQ. DNA for the CDR3: TGTGCCAGCAGCTTAGGACGGGCTAGTAGTGAAAAACTGTTTTTT. It is translated as CASSLGRASSEKLFF.

The chain links TRBV2 to TRBJ2-2; D is perhaps TRBD2 (6 bases). From germline, CDR1 is SNHLY and CDR2 FYNNEI. This CDR3 has 15 residues. V was trimmed by 10 bases and J by 5 bases, leaving 20 bases between them. This CDR3 is CATHRGTGVTGELFF. The CDR3 nucleotides are TGTGCCACCCACCGAGGGACTGGTGTAACCGGGGAGCTGTTTTTT. Using reference TRBV2 and TRBJ2-2 for the parts outside the CDR3, the full variable domain is EPEVTQTPSHQVTQMGQEVILRCVPISNHLYFYWYRQILGQKVEFLVSFYNNEISEKSEIFDDQFSVERPDGSNFTLKIRSTKLEDSAMYFCATHRGTGVTGELFFGEGSRLTVL.